These T cell receptor beta chains were read from a single sample in a study of T cell repertoires in cytomegalovirus infection. For these TCRs, the target antigens are not known. TCRdb independently ran MiXCR on the reads; one entry per CDR3 protein. Seen here are 550,000 to 850,000 distinct CDR3 sequences, about 33% observed once, and the top ten hold about 20%. The source was cultured PBMCs, collected from culture after CMV antigen stimulation. These receptors all stem from a human donor in good health (CMV status not recorded). Some clones in this sample may be carry-over from other donors' samples. Both conserved end residues are part of each CDR3. Fields, in order: J gene, V gene, D gene, clone size, CDR3 protein, CDR3 DNA. The D gene is left open where the match is weak. Clone sizes are given selectively: once, few, many, or a class where the clone is expanded.

TRBJ1-1 | TRBV7-8 | . | many | CASTKRRERNTEAFF | TGTGCCAGCACCAAGCGGAGGGAGCGGAACACTGAAGCTTTCTTT
TRBJ2-3 | TRBV6-2/TRBV6-3 | TRBD1 | few | CASRARDRGLTWTDTQYF | TGTGCCAGCAGGGCCCGGGACAGGGGGCTCACATGGACAGATACGCAGTATTTT
TRBJ2-3 | TRBV6-2/TRBV6-3 | . | few | CASSYSRSDTQYF | TGTGCCAGCAGTTACTCTAGATCAGATACGCAGTATTTT
TRBJ2-6 | TRBV5-4 | . | . | CASSLGGTTTAGANVLTF | TGTGCCAGCAGCTTGGGGGGCACGACTACGGCTGGGGCCAACGTCCTGACTTTC
TRBJ2-1 | TRBV12-3/TRBV12-4 | . | . | CASSSPLGGAHNEQFF | TGTGCCAGCAGTTCCCCCCTGGGGGGGGCCCACAATGAGCAGTTCTTC
TRBJ2-3 | TRBV28 | . | . | CASSFGGGGGYLEDTQYF | TGTGCCAGCAGTTTTGGTGGGGGGGGGGGCTACCTGGAAGATACGCAGTATTTT
TRBJ2-3 | TRBV25-1 | . | . | CASSGPAHSTDTQYF | TGTGCCAGCAGTGGACCTGCACATAGCACAGATACGCAGTATTTT
TRBJ1-1 | TRBV2 | . | . | CASREWGALNTEAFF | TGTGCCAGCAGAGAGTGGGGAGCTCTGAACACTGAAGCTTTCTTT
TRBJ1-2 | TRBV4-1 | . | . | CASSQELGGGYTF | TGCGCCAGCAGCCAAGAGCTGGGAGGTGGCTACACCTTC
TRBJ2-7 | TRBV19 | TRBD2 | . | CASSGLGLAESYEQYF | TGTGCCAGTAGTGGCTTGGGACTAGCGGAATCCTACGAGCAGTACTTC
TRBJ2-1 | TRBV12-3/TRBV12-4 | TRBD2 | . | CASSRGLAGDYNEQFF | TGTGCCAGCAGCCGTGGACTAGCGGGAGATTACAATGAGCAGTTCTTC
TRBJ2-1 | TRBV7-6 | TRBD2 | many | CASSLGTSPNEQFF | TGTGCCAGCAGCTTGGGGACTAGCCCCAATGAGCAGTTCTTC
TRBJ2-5 | TRBV28 | . | . | CASSLRRRIQETQYF | TGTGCCAGCAGTTTAAGGAGACGCATCCAAGAGACCCAGTACTTC
TRBJ2-7 | TRBV11-2 | TRBD2 | . | CASTTGLAGVRTYEQYF | TGTGCCAGCACCACGGGGCTAGCGGGAGTCCGAACCTACGAGCAGTACTTC
TRBJ2-1 | TRBV5-5 | . | . | CASSFGGLDEQFF | TGTGCCAGCAGCTTCGGGGGGCTCGATGAGCAGTTCTTC
TRBJ2-3 | TRBV6-6 | . | . | CASSAGGALDTQYF | TGTGCCAGCAGTGCGGGCGGGGCCTTAGATACGCAGTATTTT
TRBJ1-6 | TRBV4-1 | TRBD1 | . | CASSQGLPGTGDSPLHF | TGCGCCAGCAGCCAAGGCCTTCCTGGGACAGGGGATTCACCCCTCCACTTT
TRBJ2-5 | TRBV7-2 | . | few | CASSLMAGTPHRETQYF | TGTGCCAGCAGCTTAATGGCGGGGACCCCGCACCGGGAGACCCAGTACTTC
TRBJ2-3 | TRBV10-3 | . | . | CAIRRRESTDTQYF | TGTGCCATCAGGAGACGGGAGAGCACAGATACGCAGTATTTT
TRBJ2-5 | TRBV20-1 | TRBD2 | . | CSAERLAGLLETQYF | TGCAGTGCTGAGAGACTAGCGGGGTTGTTAGAGACCCAGTACTTC
TRBJ2-1 | TRBV15 | . | . | CATSRDRGLGNEQFF | TGTGCCACCAGCAGAGATCGCGGGCTGGGGAATGAGCAGTTCTTC
TRBJ2-2 | TRBV7-6 | TRBD2 | . | CASSLFSSGSVGELFF | TGTGCCAGCAGCTTATTTTCTAGCGGGAGTGTCGGGGAGCTGTTTTTT
TRBJ2-3 | TRBV20-1 | . | . | CSAREDSTDTQYF | TGCAGTGCTAGGGAGGACTCAACGGATACGCAGTATTTT
TRBJ2-7 | TRBV5-6 | TRBD1 | few | CASSFRDRASYEQYF | TGTGCCAGCAGCTTCAGGGACAGGGCATCCTACGAGCAGTACTTC
TRBJ1-3 | TRBV3-1 | . | . | CASSHLFDTIYF | TGTGCCAGCAGCCACCTGTTCGACACCATATATTTT
TRBJ1-5 | TRBV30 | . | . | CAWSSGGDYQPQHF | TGTGCCTGGAGTTCGGGGGGAGATTATCAGCCCCAGCATTTT
TRBJ2-1 | TRBV7-4 | TRBD2 | . | CASTPRTSGSYEQFF | TGTGCCAGCACCCCCCGGACTAGCGGGAGTTATGAGCAGTTCTTC
TRBJ2-3 | TRBV29-1 | . | . | CSVARGPTDTQYF | TGCAGCGTTGCCCGGGGTCCGACAGATACGCAGTATTTT
TRBJ2-5 | TRBV12-3/TRBV12-4 | . | . | CASSFRGMGETQYF | TGTGCCAGCAGTTTCAGGGGAATGGGGGAGACCCAGTACTTC
TRBJ2-3 | TRBV29-1 | TRBD2 | . | CSVEEDSGHPDTQYF | TGCAGCGTGGAGGAGGATAGCGGGCATCCAGATACGCAGTATTTT
TRBJ1-5 | TRBV7-6 | . | many | CASSFYAGINQPQHF | TGTGCCAGCAGCTTTTATGCAGGTATTAATCAGCCCCAGCATTTT
TRBJ1-4 | TRBV5-6 | . | few | CASSLYGDPNEKLFF | TGTGCCAGCAGCTTGTATGGGGACCCTAATGAAAAACTGTTTTTT
TRBJ2-2 | TRBV7-6 | . | few | CASSLTGRPNTGELFF | TGTGCCAGCAGCTTAACCGGGCGTCCGAACACCGGGGAGCTGTTTTTT
TRBJ2-7 | TRBV20-1 | TRBD1 | . | CSARPGQGLYEQYF | TGCAGTGCAAGGCCGGGACAGGGGTTATACGAGCAGTACTTC
TRBJ1-1 | TRBV12-5 | . | few | CASGLGGSQNAFF | TGTGCTAGTGGTTTGGGAGGGTCACAAAACGCTTTCTTT